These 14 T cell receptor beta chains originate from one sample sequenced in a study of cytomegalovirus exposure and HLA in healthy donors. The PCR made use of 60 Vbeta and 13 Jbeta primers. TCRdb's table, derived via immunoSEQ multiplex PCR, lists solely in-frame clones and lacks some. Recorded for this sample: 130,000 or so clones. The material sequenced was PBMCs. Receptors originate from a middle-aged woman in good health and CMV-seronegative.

CDR3 sequence: CASSTRDRDTDTQYF. For the CDR3, the DNA is TGTGCCAGCAGTACCCGGGACAGGGACACAGATACGCAGTATTTT. The J gene is TRBJ2-3, the V gene TRBV27; 9 bases are shared with TRBD1. Trimming at V came to 5 bases and at J to 2 bases, leaving 5 bases not matched to a gene. The germline gives CDR1 MNHEY, CDR2 SMNVEV (reference sequence). There are 15 residues in the CDR3.

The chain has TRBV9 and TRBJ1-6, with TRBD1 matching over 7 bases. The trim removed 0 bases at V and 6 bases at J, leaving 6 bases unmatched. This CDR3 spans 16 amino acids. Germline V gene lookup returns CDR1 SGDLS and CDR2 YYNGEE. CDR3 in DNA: TGTGCCAGCAGCGTAGCGGGGACAGTTATTAATTCACCCCTCCACTTT. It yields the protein CASSVAGTVINSPLHF.

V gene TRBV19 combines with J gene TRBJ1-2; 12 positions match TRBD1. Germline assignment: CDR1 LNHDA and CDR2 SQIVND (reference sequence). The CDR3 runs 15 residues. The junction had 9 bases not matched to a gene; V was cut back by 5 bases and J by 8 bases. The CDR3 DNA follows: TGTGCCAGTAGTCACCGGGACAGGGGGCCGAAGGGCTACACCTTC. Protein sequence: CASSHRDRGPKGYTF. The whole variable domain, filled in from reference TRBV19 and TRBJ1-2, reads DGGITQSPKYLFRKEGQNVTLSCEQNLNHDAMYWYRQDPGQGLRLIYYSQIVNDFQKGDIAEGYSVSREKKESFPLTVTSAQKNPTAFYLCASSHRDRGPKGYTFGSGTRLTVV.

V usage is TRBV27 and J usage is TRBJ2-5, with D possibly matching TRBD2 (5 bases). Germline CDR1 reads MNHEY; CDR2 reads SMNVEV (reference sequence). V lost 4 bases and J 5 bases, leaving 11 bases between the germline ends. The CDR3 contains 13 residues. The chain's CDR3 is CASSSEGRETQYF. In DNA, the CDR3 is TGTGCCAGCAGTTCAGAGGGTAGGGAGACCCAGTACTTC.

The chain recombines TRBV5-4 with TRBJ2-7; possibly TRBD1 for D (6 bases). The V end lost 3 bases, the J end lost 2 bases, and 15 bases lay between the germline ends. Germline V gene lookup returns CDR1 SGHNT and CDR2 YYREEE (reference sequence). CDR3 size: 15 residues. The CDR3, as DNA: TGTGCCAGCAGCTCATACAGGGAAAACCCCTACGAGCAGTACTTC. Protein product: CASSSYRENPYEQYF.

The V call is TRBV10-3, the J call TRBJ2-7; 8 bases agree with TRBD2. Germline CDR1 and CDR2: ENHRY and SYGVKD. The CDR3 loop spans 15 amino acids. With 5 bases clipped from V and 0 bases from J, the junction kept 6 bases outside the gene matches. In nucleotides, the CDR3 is TGTGCCATCAGTTTCATAGCGGGATCCTCCTACGAGCAGTACTTC. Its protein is CAISFIAGSSYEQYF.

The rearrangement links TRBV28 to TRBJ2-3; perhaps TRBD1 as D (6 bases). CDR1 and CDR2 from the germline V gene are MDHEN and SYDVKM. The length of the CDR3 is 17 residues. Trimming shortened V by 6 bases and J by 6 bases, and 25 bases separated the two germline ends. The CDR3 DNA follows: TGTGCCAGCAGCCATGGACAGCCGGTGGAGACGGGGGATACGCAGTATTTT. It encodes CASSHGQPVETGDTQYF.

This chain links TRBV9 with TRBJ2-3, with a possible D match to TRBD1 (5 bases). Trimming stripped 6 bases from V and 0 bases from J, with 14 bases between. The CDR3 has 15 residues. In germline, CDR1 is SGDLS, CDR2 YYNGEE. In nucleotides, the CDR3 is TGTGCCAGCACCCCCCCGACAGACAGCACAGATACGCAGTATTTT. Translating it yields CASTPPTDSTDTQYF.

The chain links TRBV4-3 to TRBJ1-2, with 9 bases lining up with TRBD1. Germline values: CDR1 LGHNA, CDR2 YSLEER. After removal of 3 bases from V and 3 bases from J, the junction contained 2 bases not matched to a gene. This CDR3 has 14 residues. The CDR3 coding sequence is TGCGCCAGCAGCCACAGGACAGGGGACTATGGCTACACCTTC. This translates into CASSHRTGDYGYTF.

As DNA, the CDR3 is TGTGCCAGCTCGGGGGGTCCCGGGGAGCTGTTTTTT. Translation: CASSGGPGELFF. The chain employs TRBV6-6 and TRBJ2-2, with TRBD2 identical over 7 bases. Germline trimming cut 8 bases from V and 6 bases from J; bases unmatched to any gene: 3. Looked up from germline, CDR1 is MNHNY and CDR2 is SVGAGI (reference sequence). The CDR3 is 12 amino acids.

CDR3 DNA: TGCAGTGCTGGTCGGGAGACCCAGTACTTC. Its protein product is CSAGRETQYF. The rearrangement uses TRBV20-1 and TRBJ2-5; no clear D gene. Trimming pared 5 bases from V and 5 bases from J, leaving 6 bases between. In germline, CDR1 is DFQATT, CDR2 SNEGSKA (reference sequence). There are 10 residues in the CDR3.

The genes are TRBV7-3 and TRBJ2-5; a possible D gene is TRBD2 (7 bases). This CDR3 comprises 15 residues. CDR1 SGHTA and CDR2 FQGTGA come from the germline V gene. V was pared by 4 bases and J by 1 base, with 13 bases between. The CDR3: CASSSGGRAQETQYF. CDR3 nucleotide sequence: TGTGCCAGCAGCTCCGGGGGGCGGGCCCAAGAGACCCAGTACTTC. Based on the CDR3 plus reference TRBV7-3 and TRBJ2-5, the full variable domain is GAGVSQTPSNKVTEKGKYVELRCDPISGHTALYWYRQSLGQGPEFLIYFQGTGAADDSGLPNDRFFAVRPEGSVSTLKIQRTERGDSAVYLCASSSGGRAQETQYFGPGTRLLVL.

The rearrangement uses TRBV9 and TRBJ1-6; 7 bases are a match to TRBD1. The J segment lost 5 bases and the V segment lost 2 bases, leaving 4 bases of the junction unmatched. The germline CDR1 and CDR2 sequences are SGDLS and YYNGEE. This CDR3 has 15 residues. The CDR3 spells CASSVRGENNSPLHF. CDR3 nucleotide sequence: TGTGCCAGCAGCGTCAGGGGGGAAAATAATTCACCCCTCCACTTT.

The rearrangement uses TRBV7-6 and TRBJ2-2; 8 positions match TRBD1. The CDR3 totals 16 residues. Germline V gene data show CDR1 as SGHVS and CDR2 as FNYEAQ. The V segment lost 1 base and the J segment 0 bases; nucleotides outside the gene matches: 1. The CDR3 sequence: CASSLGQGTNTGELFF. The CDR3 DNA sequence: TGTGCCAGCAGCTTAGGACAGGGGACGAACACCGGGGAGCTGTTTTTT.